This T cell receptor beta chain was obtained from a study of response to subunit inactivated influenza vaccine. One entry per CDR3 protein results from TCRdb running MiXCR on the RT-PCR reads. Of hundreds of thousands of distinct CDR3 sequences listed, under 20% are singletons. This clonotype was counted between two and nine times. Its target is not known. This CDR3 is built from 16 residues. The junction had 11 bases not matched to a gene; V was cut back by 5 bases and J by 3 bases. Germline V gives CDR1 SGHVS, CDR2 FNYEAQ. Overall study findings and caveats: Authors suggested each seasonal flu vaccination may recruit only limited numbers of new T cells.

The chain employs TRBV7-6 and TRBJ2-7, with TRBD1 matching 9 bases. The clonotype originates from a man aged 50-60 years who received an inactivated influenza vaccine. The sequenced sample was PBMCs from blood, obtained approximately 5 days after vaccination. The CDR3: CASSDLPGTGLYEQYF. CDR3 sequence (DNA): TGTGCCAGCAGCGATCTCCCGGGGACAGGGCTCTACGAGCAGTACTTC.